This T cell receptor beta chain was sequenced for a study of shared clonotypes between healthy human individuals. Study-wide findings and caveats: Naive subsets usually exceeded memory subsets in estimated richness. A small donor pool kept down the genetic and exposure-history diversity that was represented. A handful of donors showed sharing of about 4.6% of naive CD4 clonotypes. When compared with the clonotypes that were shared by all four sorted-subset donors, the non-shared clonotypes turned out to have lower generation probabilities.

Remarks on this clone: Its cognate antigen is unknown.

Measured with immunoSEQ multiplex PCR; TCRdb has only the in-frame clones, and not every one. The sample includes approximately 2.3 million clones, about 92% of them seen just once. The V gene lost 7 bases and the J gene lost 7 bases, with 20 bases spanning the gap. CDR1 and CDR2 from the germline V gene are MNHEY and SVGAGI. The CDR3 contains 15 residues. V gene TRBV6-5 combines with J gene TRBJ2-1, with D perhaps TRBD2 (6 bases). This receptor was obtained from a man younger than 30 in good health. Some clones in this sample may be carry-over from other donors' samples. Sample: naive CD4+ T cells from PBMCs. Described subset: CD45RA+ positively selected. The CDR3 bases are TGTGCCAGCATCCCCCCCGGGGCGGGGCAGAATGAGCAGTTCTTC. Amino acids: CASIPPGAGQNEQFF.